This TCR beta chain was recorded in a study of OX40 agonist ivuxolimab in advanced cancers. For the wider study: The costimulatory receptor OX40 (CD134) was targeted by ivuxolimab, a fully human IgG2 agonistic monoclonal antibody. Of the approximately 50 dose-escalation patients, hepatocellular carcinoma was present in approximately 20, melanoma in approximately 15, renal cell carcinoma in 9 and head and neck cancer in 9. Intravenous ivuxolimab was administered to patients every 2 weeks at six dose levels: 0.01, 0.1, 0.3, 1.5, 3 and 10 mg/kg. Patients were allowed to have had prior anti-PD-1, anti-PD-L1 or anti-CTLA-4 therapy, and around two fifths of the dose-escalation patients had been treated with checkpoint inhibitors. The point of sequencing TCRbeta in the periphery was to test whether ivuxolimab changed TCR sequence diversity and drove clonal T-cell expansion. In the dose-escalation cohort, roughly 80% of patients were male, and the mean age was around 60 years, with a range of 23 to 79. The paper describes the monotherapy dose-escalation part (N of about 47 patients) of the phase I trial of ivuxolimab. Three dose-escalation patients achieved partial responses, one with hepatocellular carcinoma and two with cutaneous melanoma.

Points on this clone: Its antigen is currently not known. No per-base quality is available; no much larger clone lies one base away.

On the study overall, not on this receptor specifically: In partial responders in the 0.1-3.0 mg/kg groups, normalized peripheral clonal expansion was found to be among the lowest, especially among CD8+ T cells. At doses from 0.1 to 3.0 mg/kg, clonal expansion was seen in both CD4+ and CD8+ blood T cells between baseline and week 6. Low levels of normalized T-cell clonal expansion were also shown by some nonresponding patients. On average, CD8+ T cells showed more expanded clones than CD4+ T cells after ivuxolimab. Which antigens the clonally expanded peripheral T cells were specific for was not determined.

Genomic DNA was extracted from sorted cells for sequencing of the TCRbeta CDR3 region. The immunoSEQ Assay was used for sequencing of TCRbeta CDR3 regions. TCRdb carries this immuneACCESS record with in-frame sequences only. Its versions omit some clonotypes, under half of them owing to an unresolved V gene in the studies checked, with the rest unexplained. The sample includes fewer than 60,000 clones, with 60% to 80% observed a single time. Of the sample, 7.9% is held by the ten largest clones. The CDR3 numbers 15 residues from cysteine through phenylalanine. The sequence is cut down to CDR3 DNA, 45 bases in frame from base 1. V is cut by 5 bases and J by 2 bases, and the space between the germline ends is 14 bases. From a lookup of the germline V gene (reference sequence), CDR1 and CDR2 are LNHDA and SQIVND. Patients with a history of autoimmune disease or receiving systemic immunosuppression were excluded from the trial. Peripheral blood for TCR sequencing was drawn from every dose cohort at baseline, at cycle 4 day 1 and at cycle 7 day 1. Samples were obtained from an open-label, multicenter, first-in-human phase I dose-escalation trial of ivuxolimab. Adults with locally advanced or metastatic melanoma, renal cell, hepatocellular, or head and neck squamous cell carcinoma were enrolled in the trial. Before TCR sequencing, CD4+ T cells and CD8+ T cells were sorted from peripheral blood as separate populations.

The sample here was CD4+ or CD8+ T cells sorted from blood, taken in a trial of the OX40 agonist ivuxolimab. The chain joins TRBV19 to TRBJ2-3; a tentative D match to TRBD2 spans 7 bases. The receptor comes from an adult with an advanced solid tumor such as melanoma, head and neck, liver or kidney cancer. The CDR3 corresponds to CASSHGGRNTDTQYF. The DNA is TGTGCCAGTAGTCACGGGGGGCGAAACACAGATACGCAGTATTTT.